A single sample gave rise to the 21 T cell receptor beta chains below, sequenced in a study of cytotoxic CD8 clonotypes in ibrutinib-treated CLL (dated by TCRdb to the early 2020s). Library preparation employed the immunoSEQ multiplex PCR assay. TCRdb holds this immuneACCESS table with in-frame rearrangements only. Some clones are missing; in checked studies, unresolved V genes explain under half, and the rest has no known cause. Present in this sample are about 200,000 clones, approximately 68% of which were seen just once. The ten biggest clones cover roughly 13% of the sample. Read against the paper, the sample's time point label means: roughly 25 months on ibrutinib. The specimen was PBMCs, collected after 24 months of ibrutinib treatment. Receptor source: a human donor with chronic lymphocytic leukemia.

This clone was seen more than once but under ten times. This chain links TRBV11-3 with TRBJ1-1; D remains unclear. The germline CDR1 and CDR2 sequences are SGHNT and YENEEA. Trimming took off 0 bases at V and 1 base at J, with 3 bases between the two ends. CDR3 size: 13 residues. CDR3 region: CASSLDRNTEAFF. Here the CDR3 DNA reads TGTGCCAGCAGCTTAGACAGGAACACTGAAGCTTTCTTT.

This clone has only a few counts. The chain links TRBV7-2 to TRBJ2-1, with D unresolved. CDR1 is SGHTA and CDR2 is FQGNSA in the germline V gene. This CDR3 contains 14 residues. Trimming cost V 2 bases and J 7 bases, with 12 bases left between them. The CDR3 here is CASSLNPGLNEQFF. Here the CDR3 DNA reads TGTGCCAGCAGCTTAAATCCGGGCTTAAATGAGCAGTTCTTC.

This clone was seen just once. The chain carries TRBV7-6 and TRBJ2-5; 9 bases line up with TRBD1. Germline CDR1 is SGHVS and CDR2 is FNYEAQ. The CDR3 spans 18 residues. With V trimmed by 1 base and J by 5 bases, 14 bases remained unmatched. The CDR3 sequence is CASSLVNRGLWLWETQYF. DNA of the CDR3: TGTGCCAGCAGCTTAGTCAACAGGGGGCTTTGGTTGTGGGAGACCCAGTACTTC.

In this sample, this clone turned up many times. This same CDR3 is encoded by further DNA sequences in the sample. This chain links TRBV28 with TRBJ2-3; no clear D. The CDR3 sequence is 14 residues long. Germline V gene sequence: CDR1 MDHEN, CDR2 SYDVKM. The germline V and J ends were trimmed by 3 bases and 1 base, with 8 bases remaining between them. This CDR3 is CASSFVAGTDTQYF. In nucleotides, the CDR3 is TGTGCCAGCAGTTTCGTAGCCGGCACAGATACGCAGTATTTT.

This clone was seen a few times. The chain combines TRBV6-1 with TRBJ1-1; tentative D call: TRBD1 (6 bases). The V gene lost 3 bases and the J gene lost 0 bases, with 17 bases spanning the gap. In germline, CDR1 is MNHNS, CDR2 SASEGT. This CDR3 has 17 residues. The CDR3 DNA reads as TGTGCCAGCAGTGACCCCAGGGGAGCAAAGATGAACACTGAAGCTTTCTTT. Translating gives CASSDPRGAKMNTEAFF.

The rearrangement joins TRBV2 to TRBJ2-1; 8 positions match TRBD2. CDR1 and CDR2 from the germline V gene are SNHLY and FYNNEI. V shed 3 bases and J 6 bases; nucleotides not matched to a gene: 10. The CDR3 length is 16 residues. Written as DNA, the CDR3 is TGTGCCAGCAGTGAGTCCGGGACTAGTAGTCTCAATGAGCAGTTCTTC. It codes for CASSESGTSSLNEQFF. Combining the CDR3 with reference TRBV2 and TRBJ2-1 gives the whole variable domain EPEVTQTPSHQVTQMGQEVILRCVPISNHLYFYWYRQILGQKVEFLVSFYNNEISEKSEIFDDQFSVERPDGSNFTLKIRSTKLEDSAMYFCASSESGTSSLNEQFFGPGTRLTVL.

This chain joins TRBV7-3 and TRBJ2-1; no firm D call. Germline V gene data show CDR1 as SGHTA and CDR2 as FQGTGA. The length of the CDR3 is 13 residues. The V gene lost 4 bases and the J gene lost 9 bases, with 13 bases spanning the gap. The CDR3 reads CASSSVKWGEQFF. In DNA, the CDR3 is TGTGCCAGCAGCTCCGTAAAGTGGGGTGAGCAGTTCTTC.

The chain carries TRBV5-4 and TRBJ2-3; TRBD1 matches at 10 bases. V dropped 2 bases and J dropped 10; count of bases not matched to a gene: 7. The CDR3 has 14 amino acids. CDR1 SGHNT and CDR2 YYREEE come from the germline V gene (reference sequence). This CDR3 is CASSLSGTGVPQYF. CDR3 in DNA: TGTGCCAGCAGCTTATCTGGGACAGGGGTACCGCAGTATTTT. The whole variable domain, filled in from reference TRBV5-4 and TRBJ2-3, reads ETGVTQSPTHLIKTRGQQVTLRCSSQSGHNTVSWYQQALGQGPQFIFQYYREEENGRGNFPPRFSGLQFPNYSSELNVNALELDDSALYLCASSLSGTGVPQYFGPGTRLTVL.

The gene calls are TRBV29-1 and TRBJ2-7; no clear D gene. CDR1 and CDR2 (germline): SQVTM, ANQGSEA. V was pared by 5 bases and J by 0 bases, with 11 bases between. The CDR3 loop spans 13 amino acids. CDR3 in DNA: TGCAGCGTTCTGACCGGAATCTCCTACGAGCAGTACTTC. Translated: CSVLTGISYEQYF.

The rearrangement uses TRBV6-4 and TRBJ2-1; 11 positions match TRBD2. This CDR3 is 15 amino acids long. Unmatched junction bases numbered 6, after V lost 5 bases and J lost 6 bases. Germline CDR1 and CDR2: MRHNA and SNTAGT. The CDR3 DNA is TGTGCCAGCAGTCCACTAGCGGGAGTTGTCAATGAGCAGTTCTTC. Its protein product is CASSPLAGVVNEQFF.

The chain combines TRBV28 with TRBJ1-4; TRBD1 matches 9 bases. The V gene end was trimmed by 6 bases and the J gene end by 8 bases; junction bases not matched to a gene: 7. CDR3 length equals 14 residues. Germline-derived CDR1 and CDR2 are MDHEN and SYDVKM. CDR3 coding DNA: TGTGCCAGCAGGGGGACAGGGCAAGGAGAAAAACTGTTTTTT. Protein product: CASRGTGQGEKLFF.

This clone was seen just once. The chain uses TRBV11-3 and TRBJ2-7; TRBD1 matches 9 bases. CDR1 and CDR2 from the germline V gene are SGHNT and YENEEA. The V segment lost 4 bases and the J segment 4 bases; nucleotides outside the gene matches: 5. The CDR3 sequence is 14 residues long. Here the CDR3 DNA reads TGTGCCAGCAGCTGGGGACAGGGTACGTACGAGCAGTACTTC. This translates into CASSWGQGTYEQYF. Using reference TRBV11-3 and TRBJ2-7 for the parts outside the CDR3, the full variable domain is EAGVVQSPRYKIIEKKQPVAFWCNPISGHNTLYWYLQNLGQGPELLIRYENEEAVDDSQLPKDRFSAERLKGVDSTLKIQPAELGDSAVYLCASSWGQGTYEQYFGPGTRLTVT.

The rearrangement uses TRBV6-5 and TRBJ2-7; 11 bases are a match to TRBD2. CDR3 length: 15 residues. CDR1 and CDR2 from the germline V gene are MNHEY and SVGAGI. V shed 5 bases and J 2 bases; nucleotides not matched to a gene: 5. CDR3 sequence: CASSRASGRPYEQYF. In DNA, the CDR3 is TGTGCCAGCAGTCGGGCTAGCGGGAGGCCCTACGAGCAGTACTTC.

The CDR3 is CASSFNGGNTEAFF. The DNA for the CDR3 is TGTGCCAGCAGCTTCAACGGCGGGAACACTGAAGCTTTCTTT. The rearrangement joins TRBV11-2 to TRBJ1-1; D unresolved. CDR1 and CDR2 (germline): SGHAT, FQNNGV. CDR3 size: 14 residues. V lost 3 bases and J 1 base, leaving 9 bases between the germline ends.

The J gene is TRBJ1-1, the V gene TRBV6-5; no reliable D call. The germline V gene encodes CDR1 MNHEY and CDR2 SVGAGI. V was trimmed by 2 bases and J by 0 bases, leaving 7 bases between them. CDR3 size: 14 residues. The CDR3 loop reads CASSYQVLNTEAFF. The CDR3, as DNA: TGTGCCAGCAGTTACCAGGTGTTGAACACTGAAGCTTTCTTT.

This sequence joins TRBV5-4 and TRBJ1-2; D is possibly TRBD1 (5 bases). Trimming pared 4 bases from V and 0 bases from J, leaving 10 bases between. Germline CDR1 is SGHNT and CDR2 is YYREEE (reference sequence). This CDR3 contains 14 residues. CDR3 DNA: TGTGCCAGCAGCCGGGGCCCTACTAACTATGGCTACACCTTC. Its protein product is CASSRGPTNYGYTF.

DNA of the CDR3: TGCGCCAGCAGCCAGGAGTGGGCGGGACACGGGGAGCTGTTTTTT. This codes for CASSQEWAGHGELFF. V and J are TRBV4-3 and TRBJ2-2; D possibly matches TRBD1 or TRBD2 (6 bases each). Between the trimmed V and J ends, which lost 3 bases and 7 bases, there was a span of 15 bases. This CDR3 has 15 amino acids. Germline V lookup: CDR1 LGHNA, CDR2 YSLEER.

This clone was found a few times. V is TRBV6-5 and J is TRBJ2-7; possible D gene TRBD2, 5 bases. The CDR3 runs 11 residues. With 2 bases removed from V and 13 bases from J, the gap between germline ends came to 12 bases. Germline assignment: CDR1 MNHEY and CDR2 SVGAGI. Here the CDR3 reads CASSYDYINYF. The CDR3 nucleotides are TGTGCCAGCAGTTACGACTATATAAACTACTTC.

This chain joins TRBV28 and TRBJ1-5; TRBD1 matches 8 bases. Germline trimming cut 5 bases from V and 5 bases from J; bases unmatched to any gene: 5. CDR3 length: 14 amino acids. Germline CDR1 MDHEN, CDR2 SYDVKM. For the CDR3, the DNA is TGTGCCAGCAGTCCCGGACAGGGCGATCAGCCCCAGCATTTT. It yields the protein CASSPGQGDQPQHF. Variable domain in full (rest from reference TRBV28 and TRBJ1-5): DVKVTQSSRYLVKRTGEKVFLECVQDMDHENMFWYRQDPGLGLRLIYFSYDVKMKEKGDIPEGYSVSREKKERFSLILESASTNQTSMYLCASSPGQGDQPQHFGDGTRLSIL.

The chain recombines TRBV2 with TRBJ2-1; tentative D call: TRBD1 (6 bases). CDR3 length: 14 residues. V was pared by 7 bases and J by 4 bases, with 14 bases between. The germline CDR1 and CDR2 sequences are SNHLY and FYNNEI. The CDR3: CASTLIQGYNEQFF. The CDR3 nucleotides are TGTGCCAGCACACTGATCCAGGGGTACAATGAGCAGTTCTTC.

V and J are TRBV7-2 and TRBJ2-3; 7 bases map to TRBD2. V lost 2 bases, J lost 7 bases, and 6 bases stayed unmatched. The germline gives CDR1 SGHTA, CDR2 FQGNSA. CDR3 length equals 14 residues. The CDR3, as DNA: TGTGCCAGCAGCTTACGCGGGAGAGTAAATACGCAGTATTTT. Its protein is CASSLRGRVNTQYF. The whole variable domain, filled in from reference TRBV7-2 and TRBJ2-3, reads GAGVSQSPSNKVTEKGKDVELRCDPISGHTALYWYRQSLGQGLEFLIYFQGNSAPDKSGLPSDRFSAERTGGSVSTLTIQRTQQEDSAVYLCASSLRGRVNTQYFGPGTRLTVL.